The text below deals with one T cell receptor (beta chain). Its recognized antigen is unknown. No conserved phenylalanine or tryptophan ends this CDR3, so it is likely a read error. Blood RNA was extracted from unsorted whole blood with TRIzol reagent; germline DNA came from the DNeasy Blood & Tissue kit. At the time of sampling, the patients were treatment-naive and had chronic HBV infection. Before surgery, roughly 4.2 milliliters of peripheral blood were drawn into K2EDTA tubes. The data derive from a study of tumor-infiltrating lymphocytes in primary liver carcinoma (TCRdb year 2017). For the study in its entirety: Four to six patients with histopathologically diagnosed primary liver carcinoma underwent surgical resection in China between November 2015 and March 2016. Of the five patients, three men and two women aged 30 to 69 years, four had hepatocellular carcinoma and one had combined HCC and intrahepatic cholangiocarcinoma. The five patients had tumors of stage T1-T3 N0M0, with maximum diameters ranging from roughly 4 to 11 cm. Samples yielded roughly 3.5 to 7.13 million productive TCRbeta reads; read depth did not differ significantly between tissue types. For each liver tumor, the study sampled five regions along with adjacent normal tissue and blood, and applied TCRbeta repertoire sequencing, expression microarrays and whole-exome sequencing. A total of roughly 35 specimens from 5 patients went through TCRbeta repertoire sequencing, namely 25 tumor regions, 5 adjacent noncancerous liver tissues and 5 peripheral blood samples. Technical replicate repertoires showed high reproducibility, with mean shared-clone rates roughly 0.89 and correlation coefficients above 0.95.

Beyond this particular receptor, the publication reports: Since the samples were bulk and unsorted, there was no way to compare CD4+ and CD8+ T cell repertoires. A significantly larger repertoire fraction was made up by the top 250 clones in tumors than in blood (p = 0.039). Pairs of tumor regions showed greater repertoire overlap (mean 36%) than tumor-adjacent pairs (roughly 17%) or tumor-blood pairs (approximately 14%), which is consistent with antigen-driven expansion. Only the TCR beta chain was sequenced, so true repertoire diversity is likely underestimated because unpaired alpha chains were not captured. Only a few patients were included in the study, and the authors note that the findings should be validated in a larger study.

The germline V gene encodes CDR1 SQVTM and CDR2 ANQGSEA. From its first to its last residue, the CDR3 has 12 amino acids. Only CDR3 DNA remains: 36 bases, in frame from the first base. Using a constant-region primer and ProtoScript II reverse transcriptase, TCRbeta-specific cDNA was reverse-transcribed from about 460 ng total RNA. The TCRbeta libraries were prepared through three rounds of nested multiplex PCR following a slightly modified ARM-PCR procedure. Multiplex TRBV1-TRBV30 forward primers and a Cbeta reverse primer were used in the first two PCR rounds, each of which was run for approximately 11 cycles. Sample barcodes and Illumina adapters were attached in a final 25-cycle PCR using Deep VentR polymerase. Before sequencing, amplicons between 200 and 500 bp were purified from gel using a QIAquick gel extraction kit. An Illumina HiSeq 2500 was used to sequence the TCRbeta amplicons, generating 250-bp paired-end reads. Per the authors' processing: To recover full CDR3 sequences, reads were quality-trimmed using Trimmomatic v0.33 and paired reads were then merged using FLASH v1.2.11. V, D and J germline segments were assigned to the rearranged TCRbeta sequences using MiGEC v1.2.1b. VDJtools v1.0.0 computed clonotype statistics and Shannon-Wiener diversity indices. To reduce sampling bias, subsequent analyses other than the diversity analysis used only the 250 most abundant clonotypes in each sample. In-frame beta chains were kept once TCRdb had trimmed the public reads at Q25 with fastp and called clones with MiXCR. Rows are unified per CDR3 protein, each entry keeping the most common DNA and genes. These V and J calls originate from TCRdb's pipeline instead of the authors' own analysis. This sample gives 330,000 or so distinct CDR3 sequences in total; less than 70% of them show up just once. About 6% of the sample is taken by the ten largest.

The V gene is TRBV29-1 and the J gene is TRBJ2-1; 7 nucleotides in the junction match TRBD1. Sequenced input: peripheral blood. The TCR comes from a man aged 35 to 55 with primary liver carcinoma and hepatitis B virus infection. The DNA is as follows: TGCAGCGCCGAACAGGGGTACAATGAACAGTTCTTA. This codes for CSAEQGYNEQFL.